These T cell receptor beta chains were read from a single sample in a study of T cells after yellow fever vaccination. TCRdb processed the 5' RACE reads anew with MiXCR; each CDR3 protein has one entry. Among about 350,000 distinct CDR3 sequences, about 4% were seen once, and the ten largest hold 20% to 25%. This material consisted of PBMCs, taken 5 days after the yellow fever booster vaccination. The receptors derive from a man in his late teens or twenties who received the YFV17D yellow fever vaccine. The CDR3 runs from the conserved cysteine through the conserved F or W. A D gene is named only where the DNA matches it firmly. The listing skips clone size in some rows; elsewhere it reads once, few, many or a size class.

V gene,D gene,clone size,J gene,CDR3 DNA,CDR3 protein
TRBV7-2,TRBD1,.,TRBJ2-6,TGTGCCAGCAGCGGGGACAGGGGATCTGGGGCCAACGTCCTGACTTTC,CASSGDRGSGANVLTF
TRBV5-1,.,few,TRBJ1-1,TGCGCCAGCAGCTTGGAGGGACGGATTGTAAACACTGAAGCTTTCTTT,CASSLEGRIVNTEAFF
TRBV6-4,.,few,TRBJ1-1,TGTGCCAGTTCGGCAGAGTTGAACACTGAAGCTTTCTTT,CASSAELNTEAFF
TRBV6-5,.,few,TRBJ1-1,TGTGCCAGCAGCCTCGGGGGGGACGCACACACTGAAGCTTTCTTT,CASSLGGDAHTEAFF
TRBV24-1,.,few,TRBJ2-5,TGTGCCATCTCAGGGGGGGTTTCGGAGACCCAGTACTTC,CAISGGVSETQYF
TRBV5-4,TRBD1,.,TRBJ1-1,TGTGCCAGCAGCTCGGGACAGGGGCTTGGGAACACTGAAGCTTTCTTT,CASSSGQGLGNTEAFF
TRBV11-2,TRBD1,few,TRBJ2-1,TGTGCCAGCAGCTTAGATCCAGGGGGCACGGTGTTCTTC,CASSLDPGGTVFF
TRBV5-4,TRBD2,few,TRBJ2-3,TGTGCCAGCAGCCGCGGCACTAGCGGGGGGGCCACAGATACGCAGTATTTT,CASSRGTSGGATDTQYF
TRBV28,.,few,TRBJ2-4,TGTGCCAGCCTATCACGCCGCAAAAACATTCAGTACTTC,CASLSRRKNIQYF
TRBV4-1,.,.,TRBJ2-5,TGCGCCAGCAGCCAAGACGGGCCGGGAGAGCCGTGGGAGACCCAGTACTTC,CASSQDGPGEPWETQYF
TRBV5-5,.,few,TRBJ1-6,TGTGCCAGCAGCTTCGGGGGAGACCTATATTCACCCCTCCACTTT,CASSFGGDLYSPLHF
TRBV10-3,.,few,TRBJ1-6,TGTGCCATCAGTGAGTCAGTACCCCAGGACAGCAGCGGTTCACCCCTCCACTTT,CAISESVPQDSSGSPLHF
TRBV6-2/TRBV6-3,TRBD1,.,TRBJ2-1,TGTGCCAGCAGCCCCGGGACAGGGGGCCGGGAGCAGTTCTTC,CASSPGTGGREQFF
TRBV9,.,few,TRBJ2-5,TGTGCCAGCAGCGTAGCGCCCGGGGCGGGGGAGACCCAGTACTTC,CASSVAPGAGETQYF
TRBV20-1,.,few,TRBJ2-3,TGCAGTGCACTACCCACAGATACGCAGTATTTT,CSALPTDTQYF
TRBV5-1,TRBD2,many,TRBJ2-1,TGCGCCAGCAGCTTGCCAGAACTAGCGGGGGGTTTCTACAATGAGCAGTTCTTC,CASSLPELAGGFYNEQFF
TRBV4-1,.,few,TRBJ1-2,TGCGCCAGCAGACCTAGTCAGGGTCGAAGCTATGGCTACACCTTC,CASRPSQGRSYGYTF
TRBV3-1,.,many,TRBJ2-2,TGTGCCAGCAGCCAATCCTTTAACGGGGAGCTGTTTTTT,CASSQSFNGELFF
TRBV7-2,.,.,TRBJ1-6,TGTGCCAGCAGTCGTCGTTTAGACTCACCCCTCCACTTT,CASSRRLDSPLHF
TRBV4-2,.,few,TRBJ2-3,TGTGCCAGCAGCCGGAGGGGGGAACCAACAGATACGCAGTATTTT,CASSRRGEPTDTQYF
TRBV4-2,.,many,TRBJ2-5,TGTGCCAGCAGCCAAGATCCCCGGGGGCCGAAAGAGACCCAGTACTTC,CASSQDPRGPKETQYF
TRBV5-1,TRBD1,few,TRBJ2-3,TGCGCCAGCAGCGACACGGGACAGGGAACAGATACGCAGTATTTT,CASSDTGQGTDTQYF
TRBV25-1,TRBD2,.,TRBJ2-3,TGTGCCAGCAGTGACCAAGGACTAGCGGTGGCAGATACGCAGTATTTT,CASSDQGLAVADTQYF
TRBV3-1,.,.,TRBJ1-5,TGTGCCAGCAGCCAAGGTACACCCCAACCCCAGCATTTT,CASSQGTPQPQHF
TRBV6-2/TRBV6-3,TRBD1,many,TRBJ2-7,TGTGCCAGCAGTTACTCGACAGGGGGCTACGAGCAGTACTTC,CASSYSTGGYEQYF
TRBV5-1,TRBD1,few,TRBJ1-2,TGCGCCAGCAGCTTGGCCGGGACAGCCTATGGCTACACCTTC,CASSLAGTAYGYTF
TRBV7-1,TRBD2,.,TRBJ2-5,TGTGCCAGCAGCTCCCCTCCGGGACTAGCGGGGGGGGGGGAGACCCAGTACTTC,CASSSPPGLAGGGETQYF
TRBV10-2,.,many,TRBJ2-1,TGCGCCACCCTGGTTGGTTACTACAATGAGCAGTTCTTC,CATLVGYYNEQFF
TRBV11-3,.,.,TRBJ2-4,TGTGCCAGCAGCTTATCGACAGATGGTAACATTCAGTACTTC,CASSLSTDGNIQYF
TRBV6-2/TRBV6-3,.,many,TRBJ2-1,TGTGCCAGCAGCTTGACTAGGGGGAAGACCTTC,CASSLTRGKTF
TRBV5-5,.,many,TRBJ1-1,TGTGCCAGCAGCTTGTCGGGGGAGGGCACTGAAGCTTTCTTT,CASSLSGEGTEAFF
TRBV7-9,.,few,TRBJ1-2,TGTGCCAGCAGCCCCCCACAGGGTATCTATGGCTACACCTTC,CASSPPQGIYGYTF
TRBV5-1,.,many,TRBJ2-3,TGCGCCAGCAGCTTTAGCAATCCGGCAGATACGCAGTATTTT,CASSFSNPADTQYF
TRBV2,TRBD1,few,TRBJ2-7,TGTGCCAGCAGCATACAGGGGGTGCTAGGGGAGCAGTACTTC,CASSIQGVLGEQYF
TRBV5-4,TRBD2,.,TRBJ2-3,TGTGCCAGCAGCGTGAAAACTAGCGCCTACACAGATACGCAGTATTTT,CASSVKTSAYTDTQYF
TRBV6-5,.,few,TRBJ1-1,TGTGCCAGCAGGACGGGACGGTTGAGGGCTTTCTTT,CASRTGRLRAFF
TRBV4-1,TRBD1,few,TRBJ2-5,TGCGCCAGCAGCATACGACAGGGGGTGGAGACCCAGTACTTC,CASSIRQGVETQYF
TRBV7-9,.,.,TRBJ2-1,TGTGCCAGCAGCTTATACAGAGTTATGTACAATGAGCAGTTCTTC,CASSLYRVMYNEQFF
TRBV18,.,few,TRBJ2-5,TGTGCCAGCTCCAATGACCAAGAGACCCAGTACTTC,CASSNDQETQYF
TRBV7-3,TRBD2,many,TRBJ2-2,TGTGCCAGCAGCCCCGGAGCTCGGGGGGACACCGGGGAGCTGTTTTTT,CASSPGARGDTGELFF
TRBV10-3,.,once,TRBJ1-3,TGTGCCATCAGAAAATTTTTGGGCGGGGTGACTGGAAACACCATATATTTT,CAIRKFLGGVTGNTIYF
TRBV7-6,TRBD1,.,TRBJ2-2,TGTGCCAGCAGCTCTCGGACAGGGACGAGGGAGCTGTTTTTT,CASSSRTGTRELFF
TRBV6-6,.,.,TRBJ2-5,TGTGCCAGCAGGCCGAACAGGGACGGGGAGACCCAGTACTTC,CASRPNRDGETQYF
TRBV7-6,TRBD2,many,TRBJ2-1,TGTGCCAGCAGGGGGACTAAAAACAATGAGCAGTTCTTC,CASRGTKNNEQFF
TRBV4-3,TRBD2,many,TRBJ2-2,TGCGCCAGCAGCCAAGCGGCTAGCGGGACCTACACCGGGGAGCTGTTTTTT,CASSQAASGTYTGELFF
TRBV6-2/TRBV6-3,.,.,TRBJ2-3,TGTGCCAGCACCTCTAGCACAGATACGCAGTATTTT,CASTSSTDTQYF
TRBV29-1,.,few,TRBJ2-2,TGCAGCGTTGGGGTGTCTGGCGGGGAGCTGTTTTTT,CSVGVSGGELFF
TRBV9,TRBD2,few,TRBJ2-5,TGTGCCAGCGAGACGGGGGGGCCAAGGGAGACCCAGTACTTC,CASETGGPRETQYF
TRBV28,.,many,TRBJ2-2,TGTGCCAGCGGGGACACAGCGAACACCGGGGAGCTGTTTTTT,CASGDTANTGELFF